This record concerns one T cell receptor (beta chain) sequence. Relative to the germline gene, one junction end is altered; a read error may explain this. This record comes from a study of technical replicates of blood from a handful of donors. The assay was immunoSEQ multiplex PCR, and TCRdb's table has in-frame clones only and misses some. Found here are around 84,000 clones, 97% of them singletons; the top ten hold more than 0.15%. This CDR3 has 14 amino acids. CDR1 is MNHEY and CDR2 is SVGAGI in the germline V gene. The TCR comes from a human donor in good health. The sequenced sample was T cells isolated from PBMCs. The J gene is TRBJ1-5, the V gene TRBV6-5; D perhaps matches TRBD1 (5 bases). CDR3 DNA sequence: TGTGCCAGCAGTTATGGGCAGGGCAACCAGCCCCAGCATTTT. Translation gives CASSYGQGNQPQHF.